This T cell receptor (beta chain) was observed in a study of T cells in narcolepsy. Some clones are missing from TCRdb's copy, which holds only in-frame ones; the method was immunoSEQ multiplex PCR. The sample has some 10,000 clones, around 94% seen once; the top ten hold roughly 1.1%. CDR1 and CDR2 from the germline V gene are SGHTA and FQGNSA. V lost 3 bases to trimming and J lost 7 bases; unmatched junction nucleotides: 13. CDR3 length: 16 amino acids. The rearrangement uses TRBV7-2 and TRBJ1-2; 8 bases align to TRBD1. The receptor was derived from a human donor with narcolepsy. Sequenced material: CD45RA- memory CD4+ T cells from PBMCs. The CDR3 sequence is CASSLGRQGMVLGYTF. In DNA, the CDR3 is TGTGCCAGCAGCTTGGGGAGACAGGGGATGGTTCTTGGCTACACCTTC.